This entry lists 32 T cell receptor beta chains sequenced from one sample in a study of cytotoxic CD8 clonotypes in ibrutinib-treated CLL. TCRdb keeps only in-frame clones here, not all; method: immunoSEQ multiplex PCR. The table has approximately 47,000 clones, roughly three fifths seen once. This specimen consisted of PBMCs, obtained after 24 months of ibrutinib treatment. The receptors were gathered from a human donor with chronic lymphocytic leukemia.

The chain employs TRBV19 and TRBJ1-2; D call uncertain. Trimming left V 3 bases short and J 8 bases short, with 13 bases between. The CDR3 is 13 amino acids. Germline values: CDR1 LNHDA, CDR2 SQIVND (reference sequence). Written as DNA, the CDR3 is TGTGCCAGTAGTATTAGTAACAGCGGGGGCTACACCTTC. Encoded protein: CASSISNSGGYTF. The full variable domain, its missing parts supplied by reference TRBV19 and TRBJ1-2, is DGGITQSPKYLFRKEGQNVTLSCEQNLNHDAMYWYRQDPGQGLRLIYYSQIVNDFQKGDIAEGYSVSREKKESFPLTVTSAQKNPTAFYLCASSISNSGGYTFGSGTRLTVV.

CDR3 region: CASSLGSGGGYEQYF. For the CDR3, the DNA is TGTGCCAGCAGCTTAGGTAGCGGGGGGGGCTACGAGCAGTACTTC. The rearrangement joins TRBV13 to TRBJ2-7; 11 bases agree with TRBD2. CDR1 and CDR2 (germline): PRHDT, FYEKMQ (reference sequence). The V segment lost 0 bases and the J segment 3 bases; nucleotides outside the gene matches: 1. The CDR3 covers 15 residues.

The J gene is TRBJ2-6, the V gene TRBV2; weak D call: TRBD2 (6 bases). The CDR3 is 15 residues long. From germline, CDR1 is SNHLY and CDR2 FYNNEI. The V and J ends lost 4 bases and 0 bases respectively, with 7 bases between them. This CDR3 reads CASSGRGSGANVLTF. The CDR3 DNA reads as TGTGCCAGCAGTGGGAGGGGCTCTGGGGCCAACGTCCTGACTTTC.

The chain carries TRBV29-1 and TRBJ1-1; D remains ambiguous. Between the trimmed V and J ends, which lost 6 bases and 0 bases, there was a span of 11 bases. The CDR3 sequence is 13 residues long. Per germline, CDR1 SQVTM and CDR2 ANQGSEA. CDR3 loop: CSVARALNTEAFF. In DNA form, the CDR3 reads TGCAGCGTGGCCCGAGCCTTGAACACTGAAGCTTTCTTT.

This clone occurred a few times. This chain connects TRBV6-5 to TRBJ1-5; no firm D call. This CDR3 is built from 12 residues. Germline assignment: CDR1 MNHEY and CDR2 SVGAGI. Trimming took off 7 bases at V and 6 bases at J, with 10 bases between the two ends. CDR3 nucleotide sequence: TGTGCCAGCACGAAAAGCGGTCAGCCCCAGCATTTT. Translated, it gives CASTKSGQPQHF.

This clone was found a few times. The chain combines TRBV19 with TRBJ1-6; D possibly corresponds to TRBD1 (6 bases). CDR1 LNHDA and CDR2 SQIVND come from the germline V gene (reference sequence). The CDR3 sequence is 16 residues long. V lost 4 bases to trimming and J lost 14 bases, with 24 bases between them. CDR3 coding DNA: TGTGCCAGTAGTACCCGTGGGGGTGGGGGCCTGAAGACCCTCCACTTT. Encoded protein: CASSTRGGGGLKTLHF.

This chain connects TRBV19 to TRBJ2-7; 12 nucleotides agree with TRBD2. Germline V gene sequence: CDR1 LNHDA, CDR2 SQIVND (reference sequence). V shed 4 bases, J shed 3 bases, and the junction held 1 base outside the gene matches. This CDR3 contains 14 residues. CDR3 sequence (DNA): TGTGCCAGTAGTAAGACTAGCGGGGGCTACGAGCAGTACTTC. As protein: CASSKTSGGYEQYF.

This clone was observed a handful of times. This chain connects TRBV2 to TRBJ1-2, with TRBD1 matching 9 bases. V shed 0 bases and J 4 bases; nucleotides not matched to a gene: 3. Germline values: CDR1 SNHLY, CDR2 FYNNEI. The CDR3 runs to 15 residues. CDR3 sequence (DNA): TGTGCCAGCAGTGAAGCTCCGGGACAGGGCTATGGCTACACCTTC. This sequence encodes CASSEAPGQGYGYTF.

The chain joins TRBV5-4 to TRBJ2-2, with D perhaps assigned TRBD1 or TRBD2 (5 bases each). The CDR3 covers 17 residues. CDR1 is SGHNT, CDR2 YYREEE, per germline (reference sequence). Trimming removed 0 bases at V and 0 bases at J, with 12 bases between. The CDR3 sequence is CASSLAVGGTNTGELFF. The CDR3 nucleotides read TGTGCCAGCAGCTTGGCCGTTGGGGGTACGAACACCGGGGAGCTGTTTTTT.

This chain uses TRBV6-1 with TRBJ1-1, with 7 bases fitting TRBD1. With 4 bases clipped from V and 3 bases from J, the junction kept 5 bases outside the gene matches. The CDR3 consists of 14 residues. Germline V lookup: CDR1 MNHNS, CDR2 SASEGT. The CDR3: CASSVSGQYTEAFF. In nucleotides, the CDR3 is TGTGCCAGCAGTGTCTCGGGACAGTACACTGAAGCTTTCTTT.

This clone was detected only a few times. This rearrangement joins TRBV29-1 to TRBJ2-7; tentatively, D is TRBD1 (6 bases). This CDR3 is built from 14 residues. Germline assignment: CDR1 SQVTM and CDR2 ANQGSEA. Between the trimmed V and J ends, which lost 4 bases and 2 bases, there was a span of 15 bases. The CDR3 region has the DNA TGCAGCGTTGTAAGGGTCACAGGGCCCTACGAGCAGTACTTC. It codes for CSVVRVTGPYEQYF.

The chain employs TRBV6-5 and TRBJ1-1; 11 positions match TRBD1. The CDR3 covers 14 residues. The ends lost 6 bases at V and 5 bases at J; junction bases unmatched: 5. Per germline, CDR1 MNHEY and CDR2 SVGAGI. CDR3 protein: CASRPDRGRTEAFF. For the CDR3, the DNA is TGTGCCAGCAGACCGGACAGGGGGCGGACTGAAGCTTTCTTT.

This clone was seen only a few times. An end of the junction differs from the germline gene, which may be a read error. This chain connects TRBV4-1 to TRBJ1-5; TRBD1 matches at 7 bases. Germline CDR1 reads MGHRA; CDR2 reads YSYEKL. This CDR3 region has 15 residues. CDR3: CASSPIRDSQQPQHF. The CDR3, as DNA: TGTGCCAGCAGCCCGATCCGGGACAGTCAGCAGCCCCAGCATTTT.

The V call is TRBV6-5, the J call TRBJ1-1; D is possibly TRBD1 (5 bases). The CDR3 is 14 residues long. Germline CDR1 MNHEY, CDR2 SVGAGI. V was trimmed by 4 bases and J by 5 bases, leaving 14 bases between them. CDR3 residues: CASSSRVGGTEAFF. The CDR3 DNA is TGTGCCAGCAGTTCCAGGGTTGGGGGGACTGAAGCTTTCTTT.

This rearrangement joins TRBV6-6 to TRBJ2-5, with 7 positions matching TRBD1. CDR1 and CDR2 (germline): MNHNY, SVGAGI (reference sequence). The CDR3 consists of 15 residues. J lost 6 bases, V lost 6 bases, and 13 bases had no gene match. The CDR3 here is CASSPRQGQGKTQYF. CDR3 coding DNA: TGTGCCAGCAGCCCACGACAGGGACAAGGGAAGACCCAGTACTTC.

This clone was seen a few times. The chain has TRBV2 and TRBJ1-2; D ambiguous. V dropped 2 bases and J dropped 4 bases, with 11 bases sitting between them. The germline V gene encodes CDR1 SNHLY and CDR2 FYNNEI. The CDR3 sequence is 14 residues long. CDR3 nucleotide sequence: TGTGCCAGCAGTGAACTGCGGGGTATCTATGGCTACACCTTC. Its protein product is CASSELRGIYGYTF.

This clone has a handful of counts. CDR3 sequence: CASSWGRIENTEAFF. The DNA of the CDR3 is TGTGCCAGCAGCTGGGGGCGCATAGAGAACACTGAAGCTTTCTTT. The V call is TRBV11-2, the J call TRBJ1-1; tentatively, D is TRBD1 (6 bases). V dropped 4 bases and J dropped 1 base, with 13 bases sitting between them. This CDR3 has 15 residues. Germline CDR1 and CDR2: SGHAT and FQNNGV.

The chain links TRBV2 to TRBJ2-5, with D uncertain. Germline CDR1 SNHLY, CDR2 FYNNEI. V shed 3 bases and J shed 5 bases, with 10 bases lying between them. The CDR3 covers 13 residues. The chain's CDR3 is CASSESTEETQYF. The CDR3, as DNA: TGTGCCAGCAGTGAGAGCACGGAGGAGACCCAGTACTTC. Full variable domain (rest looked up from reference TRBV2 and TRBJ2-5): EPEVTQTPSHQVTQMGQEVILRCVPISNHLYFYWYRQILGQKVEFLVSFYNNEISEKSEIFDDQFSVERPDGSNFTLKIRSTKLEDSAMYFCASSESTEETQYFGPGTRLLVL.

The chain couples TRBV20-1 to TRBJ2-7; unclear D gene. The CDR3 extends over 11 amino acids. Germline V gives CDR1 DFQATT, CDR2 SNEGSKA (reference sequence). V lost 4 bases to trimming and J lost 3 bases, with 7 bases between them. In DNA, the CDR3 is TGCAGTGCTATTTTAAACTACGAGCAGTACTTC. Amino acid sequence: CSAILNYEQYF.

This clone has only a few counts. This chain links TRBV6-5 with TRBJ1-6; D perhaps matches TRBD1 (6 bases). The germline V gene has CDR1 MNHEY and CDR2 SVGAGI. V was cut by 3 bases and J by 7 bases, with 10 bases left in between. The CDR3 is 14 amino acids. CDR3: CASSYKGVNSPLHF. The CDR3 coding sequence is TGTGCCAGCAGTTATAAGGGGGTGAATTCACCCCTCCACTTT.

The chain links TRBV6-1 to TRBJ1-2; D uncertain. CDR3 length: 11 amino acids. The ends were cut back, 5 bases at V and 9 bases at J, with 10 bases in the middle. The V gene's germline CDR1 is MNHNS and CDR2 SASEGT. In DNA, the CDR3 is TGTGCCAGCAGTCTCAGGAGAAGCTACACCTTC. Translation gives CASSLRRSYTF.

The sample holds a few counts of this clone. The J gene is TRBJ1-3, the V gene TRBV6-7; 7 bases agree with TRBD1. TRBV6-7 is reported as an ORF; its role is uncertain. The CDR3 consists of 17 residues. The junction had 9 bases not matched to a gene; V was cut back by 4 bases and J by 0 bases. DNA of the CDR3: TGTGCCAGCAGTTTTACGACAGGGCTACACTCTGGAAACACCATATATTTT. Translated: CASSFTTGLHSGNTIYF.

The DNA of the CDR3 is TGTGCCAGCAGCTTGGCGGGGGGGAGGACAGATACGCAGTATTTT. Protein product: CASSLAGGRTDTQYF. The chain links TRBV5-4 to TRBJ2-3, with 8 nucleotides matching TRBD2. Germline CDR1 is SGHNT and CDR2 is YYREEE (reference sequence). V lost 0 bases, J lost 3 bases, and 3 bases stayed unmatched. The CDR3 totals 15 residues.

This clone was seen only a few times. This chain links TRBV6-5 with TRBJ2-1, with a possible D match to TRBD2 (7 bases). V lost 5 bases to trimming and J lost 1 base, with 9 bases between them. Germline V gene data show CDR1 as MNHEY and CDR2 as SVGAGI. This CDR3 spans 14 amino acids. The CDR3 sequence is CASSGRGSYNEQFF. The CDR3 DNA sequence: TGTGCCAGCAGTGGGAGGGGGTCCTACAATGAGCAGTTCTTC.

This clone was counted a few times. The V gene is TRBV7-9, the J gene TRBJ2-7; D gene ambiguous. The ends were cut back, 5 bases at V and 5 bases at J, with 19 bases in the middle. The CDR3 spans 15 residues. Germline V gene sequence: CDR1 SEHNR, CDR2 FQNEAQ (reference sequence). CDR3 sequence reads: CASSGSSGRLDEQYF. DNA of the CDR3: TGTGCCAGCAGCGGGTCCTCCGGACGACTCGACGAGCAGTACTTC.

This clone came up a few times. This chain links TRBV5-4 with TRBJ2-7, with D perhaps TRBD1 or TRBD2 (5 bases each). Trimming cost V 4 bases and J 7 bases, with 18 bases left between them. CDR3 size: 14 residues. Germline V gives CDR1 SGHNT, CDR2 YYREEE (reference sequence). The chain's CDR3 is CASSPDRGPWEQYF. DNA of the CDR3: TGTGCCAGCAGCCCAGACCGGGGCCCGTGGGAGCAGTACTTC.

V is TRBV27 and J is TRBJ2-3; D gene ambiguous. The V end was cut by 3 bases, the J end by 5 bases, with 9 bases between. CDR1 is MNHEY, CDR2 SMNVEV, per germline (reference sequence). The CDR3 covers 13 residues. Here the CDR3 DNA reads TGTGCCAGCAGTTTGGCATACAAAGATACGCAGTATTTT. Amino acid sequence: CASSLAYKDTQYF.

The chain is built from TRBV5-1 and TRBJ1-2; the D gene is possibly TRBD1 (6 bases). The CDR3 covers 14 residues. Germline CDR1 and CDR2: SGHRS and YFSETQ. V lost 4 bases and J 0 bases, leaving 10 bases between the germline ends. In DNA form, the CDR3 reads TGCGCCAGCAGCCCCACAGGGCCTAACTATGGCTACACCTTC. Translation gives CASSPTGPNYGYTF.

In this sample, this clone turned up once. This chain uses TRBV5-4 with TRBJ2-3; the match to TRBD2 covers 8 bases. The V gene's germline CDR1 is SGHNT and CDR2 YYREEE (reference sequence). The length of the CDR3 is 15 residues. The V segment lost 1 base and the J segment 1 base; nucleotides outside the gene matches: 2. This CDR3 reads CASSLPGGGTDTQYF. The CDR3 nucleotides read TGTGCCAGCAGCTTGCCGGGGGGGGGCACAGATACGCAGTATTTT. The full variable domain, its missing parts supplied by reference TRBV5-4 and TRBJ2-3, is ETGVTQSPTHLIKTRGQQVTLRCSSQSGHNTVSWYQQALGQGPQFIFQYYREEENGRGNFPPRFSGLQFPNYSSELNVNALELDDSALYLCASSLPGGGTDTQYFGPGTRLTVL.

The V and J genes are TRBV25-1 and TRBJ2-2, with D possibly matching TRBD2 (6 bases). The germline CDR1 and CDR2 sequences are MGHDK and SYGVNS. V gave up 0 bases and J gave up 2 bases, with 10 bases separating them. The length of the CDR3 is 16 residues. Here the CDR3 DNA reads TGTGCCAGCAGTGAATATGCGGGGTTTAACACCGGGGAGCTGTTTTTT. Protein product: CASSEYAGFNTGELFF.

V is TRBV5-1 and J is TRBJ2-3; the D gene is possibly TRBD1 (6 bases). The germline CDR1 and CDR2 sequences are SGHRS and YFSETQ. Trimming pared 6 bases from V and 2 bases from J, leaving 13 bases between. The CDR3 contains 14 residues. The CDR3 sequence is CASKPRGITDTQYF. DNA for the CDR3: TGCGCCAGCAAACCCAGGGGAATCACAGATACGCAGTATTTT.

The rearrangement joins TRBV11-1 to TRBJ1-2; the D is unclear. CDR1 and CDR2 from the germline V gene are SGHAT and FQDESV (reference sequence). The CDR3 runs 12 residues. Trimming cost V 5 bases and J 8 bases, with 12 bases left between them. DNA of the CDR3: TGTGCCAGCAGCCTCAGTGGAGAGGGCTACACCTTC. As protein: CASSLSGEGYTF.